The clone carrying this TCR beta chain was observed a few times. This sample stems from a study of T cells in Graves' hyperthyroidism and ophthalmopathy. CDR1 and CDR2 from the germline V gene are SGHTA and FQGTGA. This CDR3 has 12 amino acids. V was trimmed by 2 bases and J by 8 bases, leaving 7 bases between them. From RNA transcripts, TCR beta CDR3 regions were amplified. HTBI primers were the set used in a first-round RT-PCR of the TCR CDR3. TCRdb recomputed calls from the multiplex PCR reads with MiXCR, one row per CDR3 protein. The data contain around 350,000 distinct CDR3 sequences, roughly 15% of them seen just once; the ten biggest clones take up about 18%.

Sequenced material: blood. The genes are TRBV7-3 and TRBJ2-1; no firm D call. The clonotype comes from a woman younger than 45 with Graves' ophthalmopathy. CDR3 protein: CASSLGNHEQFF. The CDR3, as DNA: TGTGCCAGCAGCTTAGGGAACCATGAGCAGTTCTTC.